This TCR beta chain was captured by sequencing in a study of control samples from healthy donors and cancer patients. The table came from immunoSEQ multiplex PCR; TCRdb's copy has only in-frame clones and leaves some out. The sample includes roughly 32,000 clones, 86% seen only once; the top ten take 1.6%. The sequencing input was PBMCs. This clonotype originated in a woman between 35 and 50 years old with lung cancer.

The CDR3, as DNA: TGTGCCAGCCAGGAGGGAAACTATGGCTACACCTTC. Protein product: CASQEGNYGYTF. The chain combines TRBV28 with TRBJ1-2; D unclear. Trimming removed 8 bases at V and 2 bases at J, with 9 bases between. In germline, CDR1 is MDHEN, CDR2 SYDVKM. This CDR3 has 12 amino acids.